In this sample, the clone carrying this TCR beta chain turned up a few times. The antigen remains unidentified. Distinct nucleotide sequences in the sample also encode this CDR3. Both 60 Vbeta primers and 13 Jbeta primers went into the PCR. The repertoire was sequenced with immunoSEQ multiplex PCR; TCRdb's copy has only in-frame clones and lacks some. The table has tens of thousands of clones, 75% seen once. The sample comes from a study of cytomegalovirus exposure and HLA in healthy donors. Whole-study results and caveats: Most of the TCR beta V segments (in an earlier analysis) were productive either about 87% or about 30% of the time.

This TCR was sampled from a man between 40 and 49 years old in good health and CMV-seronegative. The sequenced sample consisted of PBMCs.

The CDR3 loop is CAIRRQGNEQYF. In DNA form, the CDR3 reads TGTGCCATCCGACGACAGGGTAACGAGCAGTACTTC. The chain links TRBV10-3 to TRBJ2-7; 7 nucleotides line up with TRBD1. V shed 8 bases, J shed 5 bases, and the junction held 6 bases outside the gene matches. The CDR3 loop spans 12 amino acids. CDR1 is ENHRY, CDR2 SYGVKD, per germline.